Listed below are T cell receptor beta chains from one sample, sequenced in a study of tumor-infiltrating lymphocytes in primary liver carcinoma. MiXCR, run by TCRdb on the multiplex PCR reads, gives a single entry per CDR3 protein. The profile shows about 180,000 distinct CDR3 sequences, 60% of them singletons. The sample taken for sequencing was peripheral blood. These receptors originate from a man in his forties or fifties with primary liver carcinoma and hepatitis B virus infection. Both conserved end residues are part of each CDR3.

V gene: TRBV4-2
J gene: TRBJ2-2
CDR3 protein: CASSRGQGATNTGELFF

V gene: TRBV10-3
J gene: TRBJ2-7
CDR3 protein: CAIRDSGGEAEQYF

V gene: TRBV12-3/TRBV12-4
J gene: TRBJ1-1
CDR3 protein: CASSIQGEAFF

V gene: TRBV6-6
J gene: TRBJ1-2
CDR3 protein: CATKTDGGGYGYTF

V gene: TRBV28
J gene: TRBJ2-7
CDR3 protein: CASHSRGYEQYF

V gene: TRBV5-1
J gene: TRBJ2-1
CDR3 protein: CASLMGLAGNNEQFF

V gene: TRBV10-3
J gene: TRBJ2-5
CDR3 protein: CAISESGLAGDLTQYF

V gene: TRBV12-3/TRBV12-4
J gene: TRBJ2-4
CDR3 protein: CASSTGWGIQYF

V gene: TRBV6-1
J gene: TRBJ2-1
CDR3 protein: CASRERDSSYNEQFF

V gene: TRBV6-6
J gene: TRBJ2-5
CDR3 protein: CASSYGRETQETQYF

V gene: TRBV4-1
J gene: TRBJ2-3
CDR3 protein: CASSQEFGNPTDTQYF

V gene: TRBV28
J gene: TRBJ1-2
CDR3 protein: CASNQANYGYTF

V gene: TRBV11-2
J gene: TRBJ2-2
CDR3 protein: CASSWIGKQLNTGELFF

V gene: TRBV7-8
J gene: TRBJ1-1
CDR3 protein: CASSPYDTEAFF

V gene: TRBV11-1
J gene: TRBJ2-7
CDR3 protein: CASSLGDVYYEQYF

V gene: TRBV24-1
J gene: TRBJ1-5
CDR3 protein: CATSDRLGGINQPQHF

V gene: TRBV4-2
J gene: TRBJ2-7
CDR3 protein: CASSQDRGQGSYEQYF

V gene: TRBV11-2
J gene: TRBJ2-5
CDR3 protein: CASSLTGQAQETQYF

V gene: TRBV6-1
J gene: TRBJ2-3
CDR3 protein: CASRCRGTDTQYF

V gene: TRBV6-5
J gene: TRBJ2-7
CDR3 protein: CASSYSGTVSYEQYF

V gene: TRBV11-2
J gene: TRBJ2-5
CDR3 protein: CASSLVSGGSQETQYF

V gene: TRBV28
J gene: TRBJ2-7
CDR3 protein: CASSQAGGREQHF

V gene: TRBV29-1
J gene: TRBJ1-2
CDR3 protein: CSVEAQQVFGPGYTF

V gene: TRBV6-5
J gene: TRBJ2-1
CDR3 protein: CASSLDSPDPGFF

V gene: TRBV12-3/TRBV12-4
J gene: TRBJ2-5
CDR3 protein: CASSLRETQHF

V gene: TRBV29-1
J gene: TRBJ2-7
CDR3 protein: CDVGPRVGQTPYEQYF

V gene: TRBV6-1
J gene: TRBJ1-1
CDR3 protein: CASTLNPGPNTEAFF

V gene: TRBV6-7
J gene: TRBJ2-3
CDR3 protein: CASSYPSRTDTQYF

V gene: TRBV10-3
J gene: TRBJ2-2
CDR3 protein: CAISQHRGASTGELFF

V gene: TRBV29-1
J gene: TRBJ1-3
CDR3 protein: CSVSTGDAGNTIYF

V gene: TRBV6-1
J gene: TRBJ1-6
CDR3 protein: CASSQQGASYNSPLHF

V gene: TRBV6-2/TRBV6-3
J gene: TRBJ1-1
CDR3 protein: CASSDNTAGTEAFF

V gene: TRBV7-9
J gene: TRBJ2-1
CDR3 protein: CASRLGTLNEQFF

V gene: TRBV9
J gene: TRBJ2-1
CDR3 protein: CASSVPGTGDEQFF

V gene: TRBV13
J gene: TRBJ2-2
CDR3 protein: CASSLGTGTGELFF

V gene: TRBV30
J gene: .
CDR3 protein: CAWSVLANAQETQYF

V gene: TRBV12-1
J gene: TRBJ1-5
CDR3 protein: CASSWTVGLGNQPQHF

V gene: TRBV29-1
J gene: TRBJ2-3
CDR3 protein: CSAELAPTDTQYF

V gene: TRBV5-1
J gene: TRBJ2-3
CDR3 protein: CVSSVILQTSTDTLYF

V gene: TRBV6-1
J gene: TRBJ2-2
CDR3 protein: CASSEAPGITGELFF

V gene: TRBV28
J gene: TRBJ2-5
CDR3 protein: CASGVAGDETQYF

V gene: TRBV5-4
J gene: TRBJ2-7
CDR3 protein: CTSSLGGGNPYEQYF

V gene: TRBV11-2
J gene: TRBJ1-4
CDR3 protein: CASSTTTPNEKLFF

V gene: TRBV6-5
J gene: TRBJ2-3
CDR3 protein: CASIYSGEDTQCF

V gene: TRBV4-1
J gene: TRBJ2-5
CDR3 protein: CASSAGGPIYF

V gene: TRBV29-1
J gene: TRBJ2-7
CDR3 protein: CSVKASGSYEQYF

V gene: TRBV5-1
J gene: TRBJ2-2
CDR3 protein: CASSLAERMNTGELFF

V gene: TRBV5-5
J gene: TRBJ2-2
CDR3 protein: CASSFMDGELFF

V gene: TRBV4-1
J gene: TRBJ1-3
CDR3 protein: CASIQASTIYF

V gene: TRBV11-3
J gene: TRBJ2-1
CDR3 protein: CASSLGGSGVAGGEQFF